A few counts support the clone carrying this T cell receptor beta chain. The antigen is not known. Unique molecular identifiers were carried by the TCR beta cDNA libraries. Between roughly 0.9 and 11 million T cells gave rise to about 450,000 cDNA molecules. Via MiXCR, TCRdb re-called the PCR reads, giving one row per CDR3 protein. The sample yields hundreds of thousands of distinct CDR3 sequences, 59% seen once. These data are taken from a study of post-analysis software for immune sequencing data. About the research overall: Some patients lacked subtype; others had relapsing-remitting, secondary progressive or progressive-relapsing disease. Study results and limitations: Five or six TRBV segments were significantly more frequent in patients than in controls. TRBV5-6, TRBV5-1 and TRBV20-1 were among these segments. Diversity measured as normalized Chao1 was significantly lower in multiple sclerosis patients than in controls.

The CDR3 has 13 amino acids. Germline V gene lookup returns CDR1 SQVTM and CDR2 ANQGSEA. After removal of 7 bases from V and 4 bases from J, the junction contained 8 bases not matched to a gene. Sequences were obtained from blood. The chain carries TRBV29-1 and TRBJ2-7; TRBD1 matches 9 bases. The receptor was isolated from a girl aged 2-15 years with multiple sclerosis. As DNA, the CDR3 is TGCAGCGCCCTGGGACAGGGTTTTTACGAGCAGTACTTC. Protein sequence: CSALGQGFYEQYF.